These T cell receptor beta chains were read from a single sample in a study of shared clonotypes between healthy human individuals. Generated by immunoSEQ multiplex PCR, the TCRdb table keeps only in-frame clones and is missing some. The table shows 500,000 to 650,000 clones, with roughly 72% occurring only once. The sequenced sample was PBMCs. Receptors originate from a woman in her forties in good health. Some clones in this sample may be carry-over from other donors' samples. The CDR3 runs from the conserved cysteine through the conserved F or W. A D gene is named only where the DNA matches it firmly. Clone size is shown for a subset of rows, as once, few, many or a class of expanded clone.

TRBJ1-2,.,TRBV25-1,.,TGTGCCAGCAGTGAGCTCCCTATTGGTGGCTACACCTTC,CASSELPIGGYTF
TRBJ2-7,TRBD1,TRBV19,.,TGTGCCACCAAGACAGGGGACGGTCCCTACGAGCAGTACTTC,CATKTGDGPYEQYF
TRBJ2-7,TRBD2,TRBV7-2,few,TGTGCCAGCAGCTTAGTTGTGGGGGAGGGCTACGAGCAGTACTTC,CASSLVVGEGYEQYF
TRBJ2-7,.,TRBV10-3,.,TGTGCCATCAGTGACGGGTCAGGGTACGAGCAGTACTTC,CAISDGSGYEQYF
TRBJ2-5,TRBD2,TRBV15,.,TGTGCCACCAGCAACTTAGCGGGAGGGGGACAAGAGACCCAGTACTTC,CATSNLAGGGQETQYF
TRBJ2-5,.,TRBV5-6,many,TGTGCCAGCAGCTTGGGGAGTGGAGAGACCCAGTACTTC,CASSLGSGETQYF
TRBJ2-4,.,TRBV19,many,TGTGCCAGTAGTAAGGGGACGGAAAAAAACATTCAGTACTTC,CASSKGTEKNIQYF
TRBJ2-7,TRBD1,TRBV6-5,.,TGTGCCAGCAGTTACTCAAGGGACAGGATCCACGAGCAGTACTTC,CASSYSRDRIHEQYF
TRBJ1-5,TRBD1,TRBV2,.,TGTGCCAGCAGTGAAGCGGTAGGGACAGGGGCTCGGCAGCCCCAGCATTTT,CASSEAVGTGARQPQHF
TRBJ1-1,.,TRBV6-5,many,TGTGCCAGCCGGGGGGACACTGAAGCTTTCTTT,CASRGDTEAFF
TRBJ2-5,TRBD2,TRBV5-6,.,TGTGCCAGCAGCAAACTAGCGGGAGTTACGGAGACCCAGTACTTC,CASSKLAGVTETQYF
TRBJ2-5,.,TRBV6-1,few,TGTGCCAGCAGTCCAGGGGTGTGGCAGTACTTC,CASSPGVWQYF
TRBJ1-2,.,TRBV6-1,.,TGTGCCAGCAGTGAACAACCCGGGGGAGACTATGGCTACACCTTC,CASSEQPGGDYGYTF
TRBJ2-5,.,TRBV29-1,.,TGCAGCGTTGAAGTGGGAGAGACCCAGTACTTC,CSVEVGETQYF
TRBJ2-2,TRBD1,TRBV6-4,few,TGTGCCAGCAGTGCCGGGACAGGGGACACCGGGGAGCTGTTTTTT,CASSAGTGDTGELFF
TRBJ2-3,.,TRBV5-6,few,TGTGCCAGCAGCGGCGCCACGGGACGGAGTGGGGATACGCAGTATTTT,CASSGATGRSGDTQYF
TRBJ2-1,.,TRBV7-9,.,TGTGCCAGCAGCTTAGCTTCAGCGAGCCAAACACAGTTCTTC,CASSLASASQTQFF
TRBJ1-2,TRBD1,TRBV5-8,few,TGTGCCAGCAGCCCGCCGACAGGGCAGAACTATGGCTACACCTTC,CASSPPTGQNYGYTF
TRBJ2-7,TRBD2,TRBV2,.,TGTGCCAGCTCCGGGGGGATCTCCTACGAGCAGTACTTC,CASSGGISYEQYF
TRBJ2-2,.,TRBV7-9,.,TGTGCCAGCAGCCCAATCCGGGGGCGAAAAACCGGGGAGCTGTTTTTT,CASSPIRGRKTGELFF
TRBJ2-2,.,TRBV27,.,TGTGCCAGCAGTTTATATGGGGTACACACCGGGGAGCTGTTTTTT,CASSLYGVHTGELFF
TRBJ1-4,.,TRBV28,.,TGTGCCACCCACCAGGGGACTAATGAAAAACTGTTTTTT,CATHQGTNEKLFF
TRBJ1-2,.,TRBV30,.,TGTGCCTGGAGTGTCCTTCCAGGCGATAACTATGGCTACACCTTC,CAWSVLPGDNYGYTF
TRBJ1-1,.,TRBV5-4,.,TGTGCCAGCAGCTTGGAAGGGAGCAGGAACACTGAAGCTTTCTTT,CASSLEGSRNTEAFF
TRBJ2-2,.,TRBV27,.,TGTGCCAGCAGTGACTCGGCGGAGTCCAACACCGGGGAGCTGTTTTTT,CASSDSAESNTGELFF
TRBJ2-3,.,TRBV7-3,.,TGTGCCAGCAGCTTAGCGCCTAGCACAGATACGCAGTATTTT,CASSLAPSTDTQYF
TRBJ2-1,.,TRBV5-1,once,TGCGCCAGCAGCTTGTCTACCGAAACCCACAATGAGCAGTTCTTC,CASSLSTETHNEQFF
TRBJ2-5,TRBD2,TRBV7-3,.,TGTGCCAGCAGCTCCCTAGCGGGAGTTTATGAGACCCAGTACTTC,CASSSLAGVYETQYF
TRBJ2-2,.,TRBV5-1,.,TGCGCCAGCAGCTTGGCACAGGGAATCACCGGGGAGCTGTTTTTT,CASSLAQGITGELFF
TRBJ2-1,TRBD2,TRBV9,.,TGTGCCAGCAGCGGGTCTAGCGGGAGGGGGTACAATGAGCAGTTCTTC,CASSGSSGRGYNEQFF
TRBJ2-5,TRBD1,TRBV10-3,.,TGTGCCATCAGTAAGGACAGGGGAAGGGAGACCCAGTACTTC,CAISKDRGRETQYF
TRBJ2-7,TRBD2,TRBV5-6,.,TGTGCCAGCAGCTTGGGGACTAGCGGGAGACAGTACTTC,CASSLGTSGRQYF
TRBJ2-2,TRBD2,TRBV5-1,.,TGCGCCAGCAGCTTGAAGACTAGCCCGAACACCGGGGAGCTGTTTTTT,CASSLKTSPNTGELFF